One T cell receptor (beta chain) is described in this entry. Its target is not known. Germline lookup yields CDR1 MGHDK and CDR2 SYGVNS. The length of the CDR3 is 16 residues. V was pared by 0 bases and J by 2 bases, with 4 bases of the junction left unmatched. The data were obtained in a study of T cell clones after liver transplantation. As for the study in general: Third-party-reactive TCRbeta sequences from pre-transplant mixed lymphocyte reactions served as antigen-independent comparators. Three of the eight recipients were HCV-positive; the rest had non-autoimmune, non-viral transplant indications.

The study's findings and limits: Compared with third party-reactive sequences, donor-reactive ones declined more, independent of withdrawal success. Migration into the graft, not deletion, may explain lost graft donor-reactive T cells.

Profiled with immunoSEQ multiplex PCR; TCRdb holds only in-frame clones, not every one. The repertoire holds around 6,500 clones, 70% to 80% seen once, with 10% to 15% in the top ten. The TCR sequence derives from a human patient who received a liver transplant. Some T cells may have originated in the graft donor. This sequence joins TRBV25-1 and TRBJ2-3; 8 bases agree with TRBD2. Specimen: CD8+ T cells from blood, collected 45 to 47 months after liver transplant. The CDR3 is CASSEYPGLATDTQYF. The CDR3 region has the DNA TGTGCCAGCAGTGAATATCCCGGACTAGCCACAGATACGCAGTATTTT.